In this sample, the clone carrying this TCR beta chain turned up once. The antigen remains unidentified. Clones were sequenced by immunoSEQ multiplex PCR, and TCRdb holds only the in-frame ones, with some missing. The sample lists about 81,000 clones; less than 90% were seen once. The sample is drawn from a study of graft-versus-host responses after intestinal transplantation. Study at large: Uniformly, recipients were administered anti-thymocyte globulin induction with subsequent tacrolimus and steroids for around 3 years.

The CDR3 has 11 residues. The V gene lost 7 bases and the J gene lost 8 bases, with 9 bases spanning the gap. Germline CDR1 reads SGHTA; CDR2 reads FQGTGA. General observations from the study: Early post-transplant declines in HvG were associated with peak levels of circulating GvH clones.

This TCR was sampled from a human donor who received an intestinal transplant. The sequencing used unstimulated CD4+ T cells sorted from spleen or lymph node cells, collected before intestinal transplant. This chain joins TRBV7-3 and TRBJ2-1, with D hard to call. The CDR3 DNA follows: TGTGCCAGCATCGAGCAAGATGAGCAGTTCTTC. It specifies CASIEQDEQFF.